This TCR beta chain was sequenced for a study of blood T cell repertoires in COVID-19. Study background: Collection of acute and convalescent COVID-19 samples took place in the United States, Italy and Spain. Sources were T cells, B-cell-depleted T cells, or PBMCs; the material itself was cDNA or gDNA.

Worth noting for this clone: Additional DNA sequences in this sample encode the identical CDR3.

TCRdb's copy holds only in-frame clones and misses some; the assay was immunoSEQ multiplex PCR. The repertoire holds roughly 500,000 clones, roughly 89% seen once, with about 1% in the top ten. The CDR3 loop spans 14 amino acids. The V gene's germline CDR1 is LGHDT and CDR2 YNNKEL (reference sequence). Trimming removed 3 bases from V and 3 bases from J; junction bases left unmatched: 2. This clonotype was sampled from a young man with COVID-19, enrolled during active disease. The chain employs TRBV3-1 (or the pseudogene TRBV3-2) and TRBJ1-1; 9 bases align to TRBD1. The sample consisted of peripheral blood. Here the CDR3 reads CASSHGQGYTEAFF. CDR3 nucleotides: TGTGCCAGCAGCCACGGACAGGGGTACACTGAAGCTTTCTTT.